This T cell receptor (beta chain) was documented in a study of blood T cell repertoires in COVID-19. Losses at the gene ends were 1 base for V and 3 bases for J; bases not matched to a gene: 5. The CDR3 totals 15 residues. CDR1 is KGHSH and CDR2 is LQKENI in the germline V gene. Sequencing was performed with immunoSEQ multiplex PCR; in TCRdb, only in-frame clones are kept and a portion is missing. The sample holds fewer than 70,000 clones; around 87% are singletons and the top ten take 2.5% to 3%. The sequence was collected from a man aged 50 to 59 with acute or convalescent COVID-19. The chain employs TRBV18 and TRBJ1-1, with 7 bases fitting TRBD1. Sequencing was done on a sample of peripheral blood. CDR3 sequence reads: CASSPRQGLDTEAFF. The CDR3 DNA is TGTGCCAGCTCACCACGACAGGGATTGGACACTGAAGCTTTCTTT.